Listed below are T cell receptor beta chains from one sample, sequenced in a study of blood T cells in healthy people across ages. TCRdb passed the 5' RACE reads through MiXCR, listing each CDR3 protein once. The sample lists 450,000 to 700,000 distinct CDR3 sequences; approximately 30% were seen once. The specimen sequenced was blood. The receptors here all came from a woman in her 70s in good health. The conserved cysteine and the conserved F or W are not part of the CDR3 here. Fields, in order: CDR3 protein, V gene, J gene.

CDR3aa: ASSLGTGFLAKNIQY; v_gene: TRBV7-9; j_gene: TRBJ2-4
CDR3aa: SASASQGLKTEAF; v_gene: TRBV29-1; j_gene: TRBJ1-1
CDR3aa: ASSLVGLAGRSNEQF; v_gene: TRBV7-2; j_gene: TRBJ2-1
CDR3aa: ASSLLQGSYIQY; v_gene: TRBV7-8; j_gene: TRBJ2-4
CDR3aa: ASSPTHGGNGYT; v_gene: TRBV28; j_gene: TRBJ1-2
CDR3aa: ASSTGTRINEQF; v_gene: TRBV5-1; j_gene: TRBJ2-1
CDR3aa: ASSSVRQISSYNEQF; v_gene: TRBV6-5; j_gene: TRBJ2-1
CDR3aa: SASRQTTGGAF; v_gene: TRBV20-1; j_gene: TRBJ1-1
CDR3aa: AISGPAGETADTQY; v_gene: TRBV10-3; j_gene: TRBJ2-3
CDR3aa: SVAAGFFGQTTYGYT; v_gene: TRBV29-1; j_gene: TRBJ1-2
CDR3aa: ASSFQGQGDNEKLF; v_gene: TRBV5-1; j_gene: TRBJ1-4
CDR3aa: ASSYYPGTGETDTQY; v_gene: TRBV11-2; j_gene: TRBJ2-3
CDR3aa: ASSLRNTGTTSYEQY; v_gene: TRBV27; j_gene: TRBJ2-7
CDR3aa: ASSFTGSGGETQY; v_gene: TRBV5-1; j_gene: TRBJ2-5
CDR3aa: SVARSSTDTQY; v_gene: TRBV29-1; j_gene: TRBJ2-3
CDR3aa: ASTSDRYYEQY; v_gene: TRBV7-9; j_gene: NA
CDR3aa: ATSEGGPYNEQF; v_gene: TRBV24-1; j_gene: TRBJ2-1
CDR3aa: ASSTRQDTYEQY; v_gene: TRBV3-1; j_gene: TRBJ2-7
CDR3aa: ASSYSPRGLNEKLF; v_gene: TRBV6-6; j_gene: TRBJ1-4
CDR3aa: ASNYRENTEAF; v_gene: TRBV6-7; j_gene: TRBJ1-1
CDR3aa: ASSGAQGYEQY; v_gene: TRBV6-4; j_gene: TRBJ2-7
CDR3aa: ASSRTIPNNEQL; v_gene: TRBV7-2; j_gene: TRBJ2-1